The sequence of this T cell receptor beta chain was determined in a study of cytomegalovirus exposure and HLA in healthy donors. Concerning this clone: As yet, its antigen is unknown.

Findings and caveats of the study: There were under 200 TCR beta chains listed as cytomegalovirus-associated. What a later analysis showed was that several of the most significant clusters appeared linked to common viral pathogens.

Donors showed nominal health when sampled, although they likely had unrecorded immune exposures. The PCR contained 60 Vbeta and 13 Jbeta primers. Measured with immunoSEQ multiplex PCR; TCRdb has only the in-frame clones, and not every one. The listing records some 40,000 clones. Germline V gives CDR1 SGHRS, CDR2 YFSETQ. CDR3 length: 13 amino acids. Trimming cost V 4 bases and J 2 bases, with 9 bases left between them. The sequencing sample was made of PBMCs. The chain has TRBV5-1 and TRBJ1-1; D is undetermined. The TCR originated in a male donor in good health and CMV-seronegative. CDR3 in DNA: TGCGCCAGCAGCATAACGGTTAACACTGAAGCTTTCTTT. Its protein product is CASSITVNTEAFF.